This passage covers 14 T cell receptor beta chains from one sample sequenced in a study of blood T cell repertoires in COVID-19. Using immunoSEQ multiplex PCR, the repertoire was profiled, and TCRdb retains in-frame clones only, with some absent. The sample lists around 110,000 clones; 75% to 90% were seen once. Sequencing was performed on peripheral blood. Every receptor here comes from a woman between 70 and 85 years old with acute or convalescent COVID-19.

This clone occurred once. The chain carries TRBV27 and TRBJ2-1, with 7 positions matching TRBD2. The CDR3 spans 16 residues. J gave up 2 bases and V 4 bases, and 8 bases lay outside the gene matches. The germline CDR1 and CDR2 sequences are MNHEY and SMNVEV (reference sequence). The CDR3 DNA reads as TGTGCCAGCAGTTGGTCCCTTACTAGCGCCTACAATGAGCAGTTCTTC. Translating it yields CASSWSLTSAYNEQFF.

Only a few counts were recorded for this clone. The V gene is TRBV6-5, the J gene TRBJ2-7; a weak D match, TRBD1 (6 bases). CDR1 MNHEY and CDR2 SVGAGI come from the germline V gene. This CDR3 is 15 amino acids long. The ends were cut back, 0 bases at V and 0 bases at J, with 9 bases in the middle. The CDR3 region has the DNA TGTGCCAGCAGTTACTCGCTGGACAGCTCCTACGAGCAGTACTTC. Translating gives CASSYSLDSSYEQYF.

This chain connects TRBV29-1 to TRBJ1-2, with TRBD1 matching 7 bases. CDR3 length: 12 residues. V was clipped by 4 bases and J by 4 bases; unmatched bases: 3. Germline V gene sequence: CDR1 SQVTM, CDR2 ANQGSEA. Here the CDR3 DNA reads TGCAGCGTTGTACAGGGGATCTATGGCTACACCTTC. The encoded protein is CSVVQGIYGYTF.

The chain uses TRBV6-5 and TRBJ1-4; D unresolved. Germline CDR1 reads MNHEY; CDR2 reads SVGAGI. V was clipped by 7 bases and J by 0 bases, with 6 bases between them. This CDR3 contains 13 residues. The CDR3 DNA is TGTGCCAGCAAATCTACAACTAATGAAAAACTGTTTTTT. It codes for CASKSTTNEKLFF.

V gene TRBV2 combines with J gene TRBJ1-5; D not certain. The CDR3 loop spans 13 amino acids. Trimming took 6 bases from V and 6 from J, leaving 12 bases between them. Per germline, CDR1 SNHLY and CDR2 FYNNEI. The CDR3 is CASRWGVGQPQHF. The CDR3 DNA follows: TGTGCCAGCAGATGGGGAGTGGGTCAGCCCCAGCATTTT.

CDR3 nucleotides: TGTGCCAGCAGCCAAGTCCGGACTAGCGGGATAGGATCCTACAATGAGCAGTTCTTC. Encoded protein: CASSQVRTSGIGSYNEQFF. The chain links TRBV4-2 to TRBJ2-1; TRBD2 matches 12 bases. This CDR3 is 19 amino acids long. Per germline, CDR1 LGHNA and CDR2 YNFKEQ. V was pared by 1 base and J by 1 base, with 8 bases of the junction left unmatched.

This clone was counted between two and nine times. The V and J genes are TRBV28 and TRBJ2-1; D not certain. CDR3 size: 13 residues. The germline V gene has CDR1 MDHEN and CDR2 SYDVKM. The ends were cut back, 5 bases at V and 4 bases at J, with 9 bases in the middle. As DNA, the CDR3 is TGTGCCAGCAGTACCACAGATTACAATGAGCAGTTCTTC. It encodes CASSTTDYNEQFF.

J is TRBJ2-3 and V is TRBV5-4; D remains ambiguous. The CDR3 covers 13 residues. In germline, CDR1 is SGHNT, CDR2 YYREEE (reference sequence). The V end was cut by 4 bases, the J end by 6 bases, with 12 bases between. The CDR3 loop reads CASSKGPRDTQYF. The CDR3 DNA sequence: TGTGCCAGCAGCAAAGGCCCGAGGGATACGCAGTATTTT. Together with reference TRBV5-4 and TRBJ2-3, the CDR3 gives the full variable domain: ETGVTQSPTHLIKTRGQQVTLRCSSQSGHNTVSWYQQALGQGPQFIFQYYREEENGRGNFPPRFSGLQFPNYSSELNVNALELDDSALYLCASSKGPRDTQYFGPGTRLTVL.

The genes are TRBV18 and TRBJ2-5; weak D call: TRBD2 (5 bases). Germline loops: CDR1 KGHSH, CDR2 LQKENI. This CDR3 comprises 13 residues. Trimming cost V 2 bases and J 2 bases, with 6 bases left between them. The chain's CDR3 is CASSPGGQETQYF. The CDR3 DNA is TGTGCCAGCTCACCAGGCGGGCAAGAGACCCAGTACTTC.

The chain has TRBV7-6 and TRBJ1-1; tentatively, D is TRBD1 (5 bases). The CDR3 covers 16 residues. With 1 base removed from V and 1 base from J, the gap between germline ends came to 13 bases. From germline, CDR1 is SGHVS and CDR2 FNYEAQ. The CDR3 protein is CASSLGTGTGNTEAFF. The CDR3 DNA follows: TGTGCCAGCAGCTTAGGTACAGGCACGGGGAACACTGAAGCTTTCTTT.

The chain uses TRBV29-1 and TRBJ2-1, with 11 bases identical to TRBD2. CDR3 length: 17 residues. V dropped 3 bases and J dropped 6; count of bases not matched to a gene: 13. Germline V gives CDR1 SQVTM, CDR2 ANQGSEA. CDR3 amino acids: CSVDGLAGGPHRNEQFF. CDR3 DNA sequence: TGCAGCGTTGACGGGCTAGCGGGAGGACCCCATCGCAATGAGCAGTTCTTC.

CDR3 DNA sequence: TGTGCCAGCAGTTTTTACCGGGACACCATATATTTT. This translates into CASSFYRDTIYF. The chain employs TRBV12-3 or TRBV12-4 and TRBJ1-3; D is ambiguous. The CDR3 runs to 12 residues. The V end was cut by 3 bases, the J end by 8 bases, with 8 bases between.

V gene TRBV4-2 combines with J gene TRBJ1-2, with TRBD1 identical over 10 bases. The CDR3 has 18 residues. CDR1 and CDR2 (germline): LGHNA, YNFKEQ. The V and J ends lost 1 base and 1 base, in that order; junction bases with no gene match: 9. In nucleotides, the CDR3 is TGTGCCAGCAGCCAAGGGGGGACAGGGGCGGCCCTTAACTATGGCTACACCTTC. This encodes CASSQGGTGAALNYGYTF.

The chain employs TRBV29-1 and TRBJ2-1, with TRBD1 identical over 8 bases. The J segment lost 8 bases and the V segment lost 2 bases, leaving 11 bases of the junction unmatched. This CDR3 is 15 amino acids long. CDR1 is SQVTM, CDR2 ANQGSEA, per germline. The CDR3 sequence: CSVERSGTGGDEQFF. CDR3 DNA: TGCAGCGTTGAAAGATCGGGTACAGGGGGAGATGAGCAGTTCTTC.